This T cell receptor (beta chain) was identified in a study of shared clonotypes between healthy human individuals. Repertoires were generated with immunoSEQ multiplex PCR, while TCRdb's copy carries only in-frame clones and drops some. The table lists around 1.5 million clones, 95% to 99% of them singletons, with 0.4% to 0.45% in the top ten. In germline, CDR1 is WNHNN, CDR2 SYGVQD (reference sequence). J was trimmed by 3 bases and V by 2 bases; bases with no gene match: 4. The CDR3 covers 16 residues. This TCR came from a man aged 25 to 40 in good health. V and J are TRBV10-1 and TRBJ2-7, with 13 bases identical to TRBD2. The sequencing sample was made of naive CD4+ T cells sorted from blood. Indicated subset: CD45RA+ positively selected. CDR3 residues: CASSEHRLAGGYEQYF. CDR3 bases: TGCGCCAGCAGTGAGCACAGACTAGCGGGAGGCTACGAGCAGTACTTC.